One sample yielded the 20 T cell receptor beta chains listed below, sequenced in a study of blood T cell repertoires in COVID-19. The assay was immunoSEQ multiplex PCR, and TCRdb's table has in-frame clones only and misses some. Of some 180,000 clones detected, about four fifths appear once; the ten largest clones hold roughly 2%. Sequencing input: peripheral blood. The receptors were gathered from a woman over 75 with acute or convalescent COVID-19.

The rearrangement uses TRBV28 and TRBJ2-5; no definite D call. The CDR3 has 13 amino acids. The V end lost 5 bases, the J end lost 5 bases, and 12 bases lay between the germline ends. Germline-derived CDR1 and CDR2 are MDHEN and SYDVKM. CDR3 loop: CASSPFESETQYF. Here the CDR3 DNA reads TGTGCCAGCAGTCCCTTTGAGAGCGAGACCCAGTACTTC.

The CDR3 is CASSQDGTGGNTIYF. The CDR3 region has the DNA TGTGCCAGCAGCCAAGATGGGACAGGTGGAAACACCATATATTTT. The V call is TRBV3-1 (or the pseudogene TRBV3-2), the J call TRBJ1-3, with 8 bases fitting TRBD1. V shed 0 bases, J shed 3 bases, and the junction held 1 base outside the gene matches. This CDR3 has 15 residues. Per the germline V gene, CDR1 is LGHDT and CDR2 is YNNKEL (reference sequence).

This clone has only a few counts. This chain joins TRBV30 and TRBJ2-7; 7 bases map to TRBD1. The CDR3 covers 13 residues. The trim removed 5 bases at V and 3 bases at J, leaving 7 bases unmatched. The germline gives CDR1 GTSNPN, CDR2 SVGIG (reference sequence). The CDR3 bases are TGTGCCTGGTATGATAACAGGGGCTACGAGCAGTACTTC. It yields the protein CAWYDNRGYEQYF.

On this clone itself: The same CDR3 is also encoded by other DNA sequences in this sample. The gene calls are TRBV7-2 and TRBJ2-2, with 12 bases lining up with TRBD2. The trim removed 4 bases at V and 3 bases at J, leaving 6 bases unmatched. This CDR3 spans 17 amino acids. Looked up from germline, CDR1 is SGHTA and CDR2 is FQGNSA. The CDR3 nucleotides are TGTGCCAGCAGCTCTCTAGCGGGGGGGCCCGACACCGGGGAGCTGTTTTTT. It yields the protein CASSSLAGGPDTGELFF.

This clone showed up just a few times. The chain combines TRBV14 with TRBJ1-6; no definite D call. The CDR3 contains 13 residues. Germline V lookup: CDR1 SGHDN, CDR2 FVKESK. The V gene lost 1 base and the J gene lost 8 bases, with 6 bases spanning the gap. This CDR3 reads CASSQVPYSPLHF. The CDR3 DNA reads TGTGCCAGCAGCCAAGTCCCCTATTCACCCCTCCACTTT.

The chain has TRBV15 and TRBJ2-2; a weak D match, TRBD2 (6 bases). Germline CDR1 and CDR2: LNHNV and YYDKDF (reference sequence). The V gene lost 6 bases and the J gene lost 5 bases, with 16 bases spanning the gap. The CDR3 consists of 15 residues. The CDR3 DNA is TGTGCCACCAGAAGCCGGGAGCTGGATACCGGGGAGCTGTTTTTT. Protein: CATRSRELDTGELFF. Filled out from reference TRBV15 and TRBJ2-2, the complete variable domain reads DAMVIQNPRYQVTQFGKPVTLSCSQTLNHNVMYWYQQKSSQAPKLLFHYYDKDFNNEADTPDNFQSRRPNTSFCFLDIRSPGLGDTAMYLCATRSRELDTGELFFGEGSRLTVL.

The chain has TRBV6-5 and TRBJ1-1, with D perhaps matching TRBD1 (6 bases). V dropped 2 bases and J dropped 0 bases, with 7 bases sitting between them. In germline, CDR1 is MNHEY, CDR2 SVGAGI. This CDR3 is 14 amino acids long. CDR3 in DNA: TGTGCCAGCAGTTACGGGACACTGAACACTGAAGCTTTCTTT. As protein: CASSYGTLNTEAFF.

V usage is TRBV9 and J usage is TRBJ1-1; 9 bases line up with TRBD1. The J segment lost 0 bases and the V segment lost 2 bases, leaving 2 bases of the junction unmatched. CDR1 is SGDLS and CDR2 is YYNGEE in the germline V gene. The CDR3 length is 15 residues. In DNA form, the CDR3 reads TGTGCCAGCAGCGTTACAGGGGGCGTGAACACTGAAGCTTTCTTT. Protein sequence: CASSVTGGVNTEAFF.

This chain links TRBV12-3 or TRBV12-4 with TRBJ2-5, with 8 bases fitting TRBD1. The CDR3 has 12 amino acids. The V segment lost 5 bases and the J segment 5 bases; nucleotides outside the gene matches: 1. The CDR3 coding sequence is TGTGCCAGCAGTCGACAGGGGGAGACCCAGTACTTC. This gives the protein CASSRQGETQYF.

The genes are TRBV28 and TRBJ2-7, with 10 bases matching TRBD2. The CDR3 covers 15 residues. V gave up 1 base and J gave up 3 bases; unmatched junction bases: 3. The V gene's germline CDR1 is MDHEN and CDR2 SYDVKM. The CDR3 region has the DNA TGTGCCAGCAGTTTATCCCCTAGCGGGGGCTACGAGCAGTACTTC. It yields the protein CASSLSPSGGYEQYF.

The V and J genes are TRBV6-6 and TRBJ1-6, with a possible D match to TRBD1 (6 bases). This CDR3 region has 13 residues. V gave up 0 bases and J gave up 9 bases, with 6 bases separating them. CDR1 is MNHNY and CDR2 is SVGAGI in the germline V gene (reference sequence). The CDR3, as DNA: TGTGCCAGCAGTTACTCACAGGGTTCACCCCTCCACTTT. This encodes CASSYSQGSPLHF.

V gene TRBV5-1 combines with J gene TRBJ1-1, with D perhaps TRBD1 (5 bases). V lost 1 base and J 4 bases, leaving 11 bases between the germline ends. The CDR3 covers 14 residues. Germline V gene sequence: CDR1 SGHRS, CDR2 YFSETQ. CDR3 loop: CASSLQGGSTEAFF. The CDR3 DNA follows: TGCGCCAGCAGCTTGCAGGGCGGGAGCACTGAAGCTTTCTTT.

This rearrangement joins TRBV19 to TRBJ1-2; the D gene is possibly TRBD1 (5 bases). V lost 5 bases to trimming and J lost 0 bases, with 22 bases between them. Germline CDR1 reads LNHDA; CDR2 reads SQIVND (reference sequence). The CDR3 has 18 residues. This CDR3 reads CASSAKGVPGLTNYGYTF. CDR3 nucleotides: TGTGCCAGTAGTGCCAAAGGGGTACCGGGACTAACTAACTATGGCTACACCTTC.

The chain is built from TRBV5-1 and TRBJ2-2; the D gene is possibly TRBD2 (6 bases). Germline CDR1 is SGHRS and CDR2 is YFSETQ. The V gene lost 0 bases and the J gene lost 5 bases, with 14 bases spanning the gap. This CDR3 spans 16 amino acids. The CDR3 nucleotides read TGCGCCAGCAGCTTGGCCGCGGGAAGCGCGACCGGGGAGCTGTTTTTT. Its protein product is CASSLAAGSATGELFF.

The chain recombines TRBV28 with TRBJ2-1; 7 nucleotides line up with TRBD1. In germline, CDR1 is MDHEN, CDR2 SYDVKM. The trim removed 6 bases at V and 1 base at J, leaving 6 bases unmatched. CDR3 length: 15 amino acids. The CDR3 DNA reads as TGTGCCAGCAGCCGGGACAGTGGATCCTACAATGAGCAGTTCTTC. Protein sequence: CASSRDSGSYNEQFF.

This clone was picked up a small number of times. This chain connects TRBV27 to TRBJ1-2; D remains ambiguous. The CDR3 runs 17 residues. The germline V and J ends were trimmed by 1 base and 2 bases, with 17 bases remaining between them. CDR1 is MNHEY and CDR2 is SMNVEV in the germline V gene (reference sequence). CDR3 amino acids: CASSLLPTDGNNYGYTF. CDR3 DNA sequence: TGTGCCAGCAGTTTATTGCCCACCGACGGGAACAACTATGGCTACACCTTC.

In its sample, this clone was seen once. The chain has TRBV19 and TRBJ1-6, with 9 positions matching TRBD1. This CDR3 region has 14 residues. The V and J ends lost 4 bases and 8 bases, in that order; junction bases with no gene match: 3. Germline CDR1 LNHDA, CDR2 SQIVND (reference sequence). CDR3 region: CASSTQGADSPLHF. In DNA form, the CDR3 reads TGTGCCAGTAGTACACAGGGGGCTGATTCACCCCTCCACTTT.

This chain joins TRBV19 and TRBJ2-1; no clear D. Germline CDR1 LNHDA, CDR2 SQIVND (reference sequence). V dropped 3 bases and J dropped 6 bases, with 12 bases sitting between them. This CDR3 is 14 amino acids long. In DNA, the CDR3 is TGTGCCAGTAGTATGTTAGCTCACGTCAATGAGCAGTTCTTC. This sequence encodes CASSMLAHVNEQFF.

The CDR3: CASSPQGRGGKETQYF. Here the CDR3 DNA reads TGTGCCAGCAGCCCCCAAGGGCGGGGGGGTAAAGAGACCCAGTACTTC. The chain combines TRBV7-3 with TRBJ2-5, with 9 bases aligning to TRBD2. Germline V CDR1 and CDR2: SGHTA, FQGTGA. V was pared by 5 bases and J by 3 bases, with 10 bases of the junction left unmatched. CDR3 length: 16 amino acids.

This chain connects TRBV14 to TRBJ2-5; 8 positions agree with TRBD2. This CDR3 region has 14 residues. Per germline, CDR1 SGHDN and CDR2 FVKESK. J gave up 5 bases and V 2 bases, and 4 bases lay outside the gene matches. This CDR3 reads CASSQRGGRETQYF. The CDR3 nucleotides are TGTGCCAGCAGCCAACGGGGGGGAAGGGAGACCCAGTACTTC.